The T cell receptor (beta chain) under discussion was sequenced for a study of T cell responses to AZD1222 COVID-19 vaccine. Here immunoSEQ multiplex PCR was the method, and the copy in TCRdb shows in-frame clones only, minus some. The sample consists of roughly 140,000 clones, approximately 93% of them appearing once. Study-level findings and limits: The study sampled repertoires only after the peak T cell response. Regions 160-218 and 743-854 dominated among vaccine-associated CD4 TCRs spanning spike. Among AZD1222 vaccinees, only six were seropositive at baseline. Clonal diversity was possibly underestimated, and the donors were mostly white British, with more females.

This clone was counted a single time. Its antigen is undetermined. V lost 1 base and J 3 bases, leaving 10 bases between the germline ends. Germline V CDR1 and CDR2: SGHDN, FVKESK. This CDR3 region has 15 residues. The sequencing here drew on peripheral blood, taken after recovery from COVID-19. The genes are TRBV14 and TRBJ2-1, with D perhaps TRBD2 (6 bases). The origin of this receptor is an adult who had recovered from COVID-19. The CDR3 reads CASSQGGTVYNEQFF. CDR3 DNA: TGTGCCAGCAGCCAAGGGGGGACTGTCTACAATGAGCAGTTCTTC.